These T cell receptor beta chains were read from a single sample in a study of CD8 T cells in ankylosing spondylitis. TCRdb called the 5' RACE reads again in MiXCR, with one record for every CDR3 protein. The sample contains some 37,000 distinct CDR3 sequences, approximately 6% of which appear only once. Sequencing was performed on blood, either unsorted or a sorted T cell fraction (not recorded which). The receptors originated from a male donor with ankylosing spondylitis or in good health (not recorded which). Both conserved end residues are part of each CDR3. A D gene is named only where the DNA matches it firmly. Size values are once, few and many counts, or a class for expanded clones, and some rows have none.

j_call d_call clone_size v_call cdr3_nt cdr3_aa
TRBJ2-2 - many TRBV5-1 TGCGCCAGCAGCCGGGGCGAGACAAACACCGGGGAGCTGTTTTTT CASSRGETNTGELFF
TRBJ1-5 - many TRBV20-1 TGCAGTGCTTCCGGGGGCAATCAGCCCCAGCATTTT CSASGGNQPQHF
TRBJ2-1 TRBD2 once TRBV18 TGTGTCAGCTCACCACTAGCGGGAGGGCCCTCCTACAATGCGCAGTTCTTC CVSSPLAGGPSYNAQFF
TRBJ1-1 - many TRBV6-5 TGTGCCAGCAGTTCGTACCTACAGGGACAGAACACTGAAGCTTTCTTT CASSSYLQGQNTEAFF
TRBJ2-2 TRBD1 many TRBV7-8 TGTGCCAGCAGCTTACCGGGACAGGGGTGGACCGGGGAGCTGTTTTTT CASSLPGQGWTGELFF
TRBJ2-1 - many TRBV10-3 TGTGCCACCGCCGTCGGGGGCAATGAGCAGTTCTTC CATAVGGNEQFF
TRBJ1-1 - many TRBV11-1 TGTGCCAGCAGCTTAAGCAGAAACACTGAAGCTTTCTTT CASSLSRNTEAFF
TRBJ2-1 - many TRBV27 TGTGCCATCCGTCCTAGCTCCTACAATGAGCAGTTCTTC CAIRPSSYNEQFF
TRBJ1-3 - - TRBV11-1 TGTGCCAGCAGCTCGCCTGTACGGGGGGGGCTCGGGGGAAACACCATATATTTT CASSSPVRGGLGGNTIYF
TRBJ2-3 TRBD2 many TRBV24-1 TGTGCCACCAGTGATCCCTACGGGGGGAGAGCGGGGGGTACAGATACGCAGTATTTT CATSDPYGGRAGGTDTQYF
TRBJ2-3 - many TRBV3-1 TGTGCCAGCAGCCAAGAGCCAGATACGCAGTATTTT CASSQEPDTQYF
TRBJ2-2 - many TRBV4-1 TGCGCCAGCAGCCAAAATATGCAGGGAGGGGAGCTGTTTTTT CASSQNMQGGELFF
TRBJ2-3 - many TRBV6-5 TGTGCCAGCAGTTTCGCTCCGGGACTGGGTAGCACAGATACGCAGTATTTT CASSFAPGLGSTDTQYF
TRBJ2-1 - many TRBV7-2 TGTGCCAGCACCCCTGGACGCGGAACCTCCTACAATGAGCAGTTCTTC CASTPGRGTSYNEQFF
TRBJ2-1 - many TRBV20-1 TGCAGTGCTAGAGGGTCTAGTTCGTTCTTC CSARGSSSFF